This T cell receptor (beta chain) was retrieved from a study of shared clonotypes between healthy human individuals. Study results and limitations: Clonotype sharing among donors likely depends on sequencing depth.

Sequencing on ten immunoSEQ deep assay plates was performed for unsorted PBMC DNA. The data were produced by immunoSEQ multiplex PCR, yet TCRdb's version contains in-frame clones alone and is incomplete. The sample lists 490,000 or so clones; around 80% were seen once. A word on this clone: Its target is unknown. The junction departs from germline at one end; a sequencing error may be responsible.

Healthy adults negative for HIV, lacking recent acute infections or vaccinations, served as donors. CDR3 length: 14 amino acids. CDR1 and CDR2 (germline): ENHRY, SYGVKD. The TCR was taken from a middle-aged woman in good health. Some clones in this sample may be carry-over from other donors' samples. V usage is TRBV10-3 and J usage is TRBJ2-7; 7 nucleotides match TRBD1. The sample consisted of PBMCs. CDR3 in amino acids: CATSGRTGSYEQYF. The DNA for the CDR3 is TGTGCCACCAGTGGCCGGACAGGATCTTACGAGCAGTACTTC.